This T cell receptor beta chain was retrieved from a study of regulatory T cells in long-lasting Graves disease. The wider study: Persistent Graves' disease denoted over 5 years of antithyroid drugs plus positive TSH receptor antibodies.

This clonotype was seen only a few times. The antigen is undetermined. Time point given: persistent/refractory GD, antithyroid drugs over 5 years with positive TRAb. The TCR library was prepared using RNA isolated from PBMCs. CDR3-region Arm-PCR and iRepertoire HTBI primers produced the TCR beta libraries. TCRdb independently ran MiXCR on the multiplex PCR reads; one entry per CDR3 protein. The data contain approximately 440,000 distinct CDR3 sequences, around 22% of them singletons. Overall study findings and caveats: Investigators studied peripheral blood only, not thyroid tissue. Persistent patients shared more public clonotypes (under 3,000) than newly diagnosed patients (over 900).

V shed 4 bases and J 9 bases; nucleotides not matched to a gene: 8. The CDR3 extends over 15 amino acids. Germline V lookup: CDR1 SGHTA, CDR2 FQGNSA. This receptor was obtained from a female donor with Graves disease. The V and J genes are TRBV7-2 and TRBJ1-6; TRBD1 agrees at 8 bases. The sample here was peripheral blood mononuclear cells (PBMCs), taken when the disease was refractory, from a patient treated with antithyroid drugs. CDR3 region: CASSSGQGNVSPLHF. CDR3 bases: TGTGCCAGCAGCTCTGGACAGGGAAACGTTTCACCCCTCCACTTT.